Listed below are T cell receptor beta chains from one sample, sequenced in a study of cytomegalovirus exposure and HLA in healthy donors. Some clones are missing from TCRdb's copy, which holds only in-frame ones; the method was immunoSEQ multiplex PCR. This table has 90,000 to 100,000 clones, 80% to 90% appearing once. Material: PBMCs. The origin of the receptors is a middle-aged man in good health and CMV-seronegative. CDR3s include the opening cysteine and the closing phenylalanine or tryptophan. Fields, in order: J gene, V gene, D gene, clone size, CDR3 DNA, CDR3 protein. D genes are given only for firm matches. Part of the rows lack a size; the others show once, few, many or a class for expanded clones.

>TRBJ2-7|TRBV2|.|.
TGTGCCAGCGTCCTGCGGGTAAACTACGAGCAGTACTTC
CASVLRVNYEQYF
>TRBJ2-3|TRBV6-5|.|.
TGTGCCAGCTTCCCGGGGGGCACAGATACGCAGTATTTT
CASFPGGTDTQYF
>TRBJ2-1|TRBV2|TRBD1|once
TGTGCCAGCAGGGGGGACAGAGCATACAATGAGCAGTTCTTC
CASRGDRAYNEQFF
>TRBJ2-5|TRBV2|.|.
TGTGCCAGCAGTGATTTAGGGGGGGGAGAGACCCAGTACTTC
CASSDLGGGETQYF
>TRBJ1-1|TRBV7-6|.|.
TGTGCCAGCAGCTACCAAGAGGGCACTGAAGCTTTCTTT
CASSYQEGTEAFF
>TRBJ1-1|TRBV14|.|.
TGTGCCAGCAGTCAAAGCAGGGGCACTGAAGCTTTCTTT
CASSQSRGTEAFF
>TRBJ1-1|TRBV28|TRBD1|.
TGTGCCATTGACAGGGGGAACACTGAAGCTTTCTTT
CAIDRGNTEAFF
>TRBJ1-2|TRBV10-2|TRBD1|.
TGCGCCAGCAGAACGGGACAGGGAGGCTATGGCTACACCTTC
CASRTGQGGYGYTF
>TRBJ2-1|TRBV28|.|.
TGTGCCGCCTCCCTAGGGGCGGGGAAGGAGTTCTTC
CAASLGAGKEFF
>TRBJ2-4|TRBV11-2|TRBD1|.
TGTGCCAGCAGAAGGACAGGGGAAAACATTCAGTACTTC
CASRRTGENIQYF
>TRBJ1-1|TRBV6-5|.|once
TGTGCCAGCAGTCTCGGACTAGATACTGAAGCTTTCTTT
CASSLGLDTEAFF
>TRBJ2-1|TRBV9|.|.
TGTGCCAGCAGCGTAGCCGGGACTTCCAATGAGCAGTTCTTC
CASSVAGTSNEQFF
>TRBJ1-5|TRBV9|.|few
TGTGCCAGCAGCGTAGGCGGGGGGCTTCGGCCCCAGCATTTT
CASSVGGGLRPQHF
>TRBJ2-1|TRBV2|.|.
TGTGCCAGCAGGAAACAGGGTAATTCCTACAATGAGCAGTTCTTC
CASRKQGNSYNEQFF
>TRBJ1-1|TRBV19|.|once
TGTGCCAGTAGCCGACGGGAGAACACTGAAGCTTTCTTT
CASSRRENTEAFF
>TRBJ1-1|TRBV5-1|.|.
TGCGCCAGCAGCCCCGGCGGGACTATGAACACTGAAGCTTTCTTT
CASSPGGTMNTEAFF
>TRBJ1-3|TRBV19|.|.
TGTGCCAGTAGTTGGAGCTCTGGAAACACCATATATTTT
CASSWSSGNTIYF
>TRBJ2-1|TRBV6-1|TRBD2|.
TGTGCCAGCACTACTAGCGGGGGTATCTATGAGCAGTTCTTC
CASTTSGGIYEQFF
>TRBJ2-2|TRBV27|.|.
TGTGCCAGCAGTTTATCCGGGACCGGGGAGCTGTTTTTT
CASSLSGTGELFF
>TRBJ1-6|TRBV27|.|.
TGTGCCAGCAGTCCCACTCGGAATTCACCCCTCCACTTT
CASSPTRNSPLHF
>TRBJ2-1|TRBV6-1|TRBD2|.
TGTGCCGGCAAGAGAGTAGCGGGGAGTAATGAGCAGTTCTTC
CAGKRVAGSNEQFF
>TRBJ1-3|TRBV10-3|TRBD1|.
TGTGCCATCAGGGCGGACAGGTCGGGAAACACCATATATTTT
CAIRADRSGNTIYF
>TRBJ1-2|TRBV5-1|.|.
TGCGCCAGCAGCTTGGGTGGGGGCGCAAGCAATGGCTACACCTTC
CASSLGGGASNGYTF
>TRBJ1-5|TRBV28|.|.
TGTGCCAGCAGTTTACTAAGGGGCGTAGGTCAGCCCCAGCATTTT
CASSLLRGVGQPQHF
>TRBJ2-7|TRBV2|.|.
TGTGCCAGCCAATTCAGTACAAGCTCCTACGAGCAGTACTTC
CASQFSTSSYEQYF
>TRBJ2-7|TRBV5-1|TRBD2|.
TGCGCCAGCAGCCCTTCACTAGCGGGGAGCTCCTACGAGCAGTACTTC
CASSPSLAGSSYEQYF
>TRBJ1-4|TRBV14|.|.
TGTGCCAGCAGCCAGGAGGTGGGGACATCGGGAAAACTGTTTTTT
CASSQEVGTSGKLFF
>TRBJ1-1|TRBV11-2|TRBD1|.
TGTGCCAGCAGCTTAGGAGGACAGGGATACACTGAAGCTTTCTTT
CASSLGGQGYTEAFF
>TRBJ1-1|TRBV12-5|.|.
TGTGCTAGTGGTTTGGTACAGATGAACACTGAAGCTTTCTTT
CASGLVQMNTEAFF
>TRBJ2-7|TRBV6-1|TRBD1|.
TGTGCCAGCAGAGACAGGGGGCTTTCCTACGAGCAGTACTTC
CASRDRGLSYEQYF
>TRBJ1-1|TRBV7-9|.|.
TGTGCCAGCAGGCCAGGGGTTAACACTGAAGCTTTCTTT
CASRPGVNTEAFF
>TRBJ1-5|TRBV7-8|TRBD1|.
TGTGCCAGCAGCTCGGGACAGGCAAGCAATCAGCCCCAGCATTTT
CASSSGQASNQPQHF
>TRBJ2-5|TRBV10-2|TRBD2|.
TGCGCCAGCAGTGCCGGGCTAGCGGGCGACCAAGAGACCCAGTACTTC
CASSAGLAGDQETQYF
>TRBJ1-6|TRBV5-1|.|.
TGCGCCAGCAGGCGGGACGGCTTATATAATTCACCCCTCCACTTT
CASRRDGLYNSPLHF
>TRBJ2-1|TRBV11-2|.|.
TGTGCCAGCAGCTTAGGGGGGAACGGGGGATACAATGAGCAGTTCTTC
CASSLGGNGGYNEQFF
>TRBJ2-1|TRBV27|.|.
TGTGCCAGCAGTTTATCATCCGACAATGAGCAGTTCTTC
CASSLSSDNEQFF
>TRBJ2-5|TRBV7-2|.|.
TGTGCCAGCAGCTTACAAGGGGTTAGGGGGTACTTC
CASSLQGVRGYF